The sequence of this T cell receptor beta chain was determined in a study of CD8 T cells in ankylosing spondylitis. The study's findings and limits: Earlier studies detected some motif variants in reactive arthritis synovial fluid and blood. Clones linked with disease were CD8+ and fairly uncommon in the peripheral blood. For ankylosing spondylitis blood, a TCR beta motif of 7 or 8 highly homologous variants appeared characteristic. As reported, disease-linked clones showed significant enrichment in matched ankylosing spondylitis synovial fluid.

Regarding this clonotype: What it binds is not known.

Quantitative molecular-barcoded 5'-RACE generated the TCR beta libraries. Each CDR3 protein gets one entry after TCRdb re-called the 5' RACE reads with MiXCR. The data show fewer than 500,000 distinct CDR3 sequences, more than 25% seen once. CDR3 length: 16 amino acids. Trimming stripped 0 bases from V and 0 bases from J, with 12 bases between. Germline loops: CDR1 DFQATT, CDR2 SNEGSKA (reference sequence). This chain connects TRBV20-1 to TRBJ1-3; the D is unclear. The source of this sequence is a male donor with ankylosing spondylitis. The sequencing input was blood, either unsorted or a sorted T cell fraction (not recorded which). CDR3 sequence reads: CSARDPGRFSGNTIYF. The CDR3 DNA reads TGCAGTGCTAGAGATCCCGGACGGTTCTCTGGAAACACCATATATTTT.